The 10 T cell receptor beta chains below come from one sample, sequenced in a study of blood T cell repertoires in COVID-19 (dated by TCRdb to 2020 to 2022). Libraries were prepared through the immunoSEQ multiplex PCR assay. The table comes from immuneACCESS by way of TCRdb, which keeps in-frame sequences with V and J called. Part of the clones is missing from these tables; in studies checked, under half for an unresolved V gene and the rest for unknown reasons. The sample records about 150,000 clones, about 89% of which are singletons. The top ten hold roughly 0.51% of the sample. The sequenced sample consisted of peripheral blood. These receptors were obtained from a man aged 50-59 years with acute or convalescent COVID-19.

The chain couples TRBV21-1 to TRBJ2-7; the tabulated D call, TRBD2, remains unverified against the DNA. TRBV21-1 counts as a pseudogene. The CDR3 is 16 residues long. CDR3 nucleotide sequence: TGTGCCAGCAGCAAAGTCCCCATTTTCCGGCCGGGCGAGCAGTACTTC. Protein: CASSKVPIFRPGEQYF.

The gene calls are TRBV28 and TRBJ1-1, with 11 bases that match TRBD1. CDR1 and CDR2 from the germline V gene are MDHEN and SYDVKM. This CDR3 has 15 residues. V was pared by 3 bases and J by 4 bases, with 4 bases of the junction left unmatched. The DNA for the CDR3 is TGTGCCAGCAGTTTGCCCGGGACAGGGGGCACTGAAGCTTTCTTT. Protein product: CASSLPGTGGTEAFF.

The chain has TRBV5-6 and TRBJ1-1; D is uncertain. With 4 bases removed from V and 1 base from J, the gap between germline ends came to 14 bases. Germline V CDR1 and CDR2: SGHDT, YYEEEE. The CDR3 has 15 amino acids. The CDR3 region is CASSPGARGNTEAFF. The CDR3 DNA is TGTGCCAGCAGCCCTGGAGCGCGGGGGAACACTGAAGCTTTCTTT.

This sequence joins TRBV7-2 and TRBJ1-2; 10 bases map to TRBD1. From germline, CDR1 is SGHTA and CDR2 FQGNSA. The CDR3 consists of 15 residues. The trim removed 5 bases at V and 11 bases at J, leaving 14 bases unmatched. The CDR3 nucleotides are TGTGCCAGCAGCCCCGGGACAGGGGCACTATGGTGGTACACCTTC. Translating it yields CASSPGTGALWWYTF.

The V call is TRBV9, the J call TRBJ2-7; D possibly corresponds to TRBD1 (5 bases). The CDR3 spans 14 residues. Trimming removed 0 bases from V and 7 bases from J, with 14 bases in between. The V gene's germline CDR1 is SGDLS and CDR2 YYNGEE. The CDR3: CASSVGVGLGEQYF. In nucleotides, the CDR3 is TGTGCCAGCAGCGTAGGTGTGGGGCTAGGGGAGCAGTACTTC.

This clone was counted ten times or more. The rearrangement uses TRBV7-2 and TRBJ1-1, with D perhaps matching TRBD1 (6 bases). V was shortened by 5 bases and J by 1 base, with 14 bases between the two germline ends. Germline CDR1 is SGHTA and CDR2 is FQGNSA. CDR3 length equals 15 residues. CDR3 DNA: TGTGCCAGCAGCACAGGGACGGCGGGGAACACTGAAGCTTTCTTT. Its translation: CASSTGTAGNTEAFF.

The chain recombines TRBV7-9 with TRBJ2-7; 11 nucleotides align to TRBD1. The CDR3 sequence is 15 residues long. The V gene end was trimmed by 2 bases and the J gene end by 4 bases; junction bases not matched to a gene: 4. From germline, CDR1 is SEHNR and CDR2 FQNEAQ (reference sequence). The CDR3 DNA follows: TGTGCCAGCAGCTTACTGGGACAGGGGGGATACGAGCAGTACTTC. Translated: CASSLLGQGGYEQYF.

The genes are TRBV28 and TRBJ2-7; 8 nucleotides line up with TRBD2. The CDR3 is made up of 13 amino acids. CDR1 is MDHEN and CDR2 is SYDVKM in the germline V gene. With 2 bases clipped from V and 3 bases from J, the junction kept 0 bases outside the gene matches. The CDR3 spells CASSLAGGYEQYF. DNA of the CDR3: TGTGCCAGCAGTTTAGCGGGAGGCTACGAGCAGTACTTC.

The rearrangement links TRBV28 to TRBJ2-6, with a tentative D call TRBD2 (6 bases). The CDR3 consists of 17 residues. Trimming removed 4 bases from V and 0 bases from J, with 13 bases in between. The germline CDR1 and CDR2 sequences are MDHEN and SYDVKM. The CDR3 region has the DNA TGTGCCAGCAGTTCAGGAGGGTCCCCCTCTGGGGCCAACGTCCTGACTTTC. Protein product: CASSSGGSPSGANVLTF.

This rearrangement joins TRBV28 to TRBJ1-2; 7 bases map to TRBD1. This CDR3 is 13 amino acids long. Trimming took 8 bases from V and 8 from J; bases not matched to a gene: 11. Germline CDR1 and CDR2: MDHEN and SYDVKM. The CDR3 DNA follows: TGTGCCAGCTCCACTAGACAGGGTTGGGGCTACACCTTC. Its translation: CASSTRQGWGYTF.